This T cell receptor beta chain originates from a study of cytomegalovirus exposure and HLA in healthy donors (dated by TCRdb to between 2016 and 2019). About the investigation overall: An earlier analysis of 587 of the donors reported approximately 260 Gb of sequence data and 117 million unique TCR beta sequences obtained from around 190 million T cells. An early release covering over 500 HLA-typed donors comprised about 300 gigabases of sequencing data and approximately 80 million unique TCR sequences. Among the approximately 420 genotyped donors, 75% to 90% belonged to the genetic ancestry cluster associated with self-reported Caucasian donors. The aim of the study was to test whether cataloging public T cell receptors could identify signatures of past pathogen exposure. The T cell repertoires of around 670 subjects were profiled by immunosequencing and related to cytomegalovirus serostatus. Along with the roughly 670-subject first cohort, a separate validation cohort of some 130 different subjects was used. To predict cytomegalovirus infection status, the study combined high-throughput TCR immunosequencing, statistical association of individual TCRs with disease status, and machine learning. A later analysis re-analyzed previously published TCR beta repertoires from roughly 690 donors and added high-resolution HLA genotyping to study TCR occurrence patterns. The later analysis used no new phenotypic data to find candidate immune exposures, relying instead on TCR beta sequences and their occurrence across donors. In an earlier analysis of several hundred of the donors, high-throughput TCR beta sequencing was used to judge whether each TCR beta V gene segment behaved as functional or pseudogenic. Donor age, sex, ethnicity and CMV serostatus were collected together with the repertoire data. A later genetic analysis took genome-wide SNP genotypes for 398 of the 666 donors and used that subset as a discovery cohort. All discovery cohort repertoires had been generated using a single sequencing platform. HLA typing included class I and class II loci at four-digit resolution. Typing coverage differed by locus: A, B, C, DRB1 and DQB1 were typed in roughly 620-630 donors, DQA1 in roughly 510, DPA1 in nearly 610, and DPB1 in roughly 470. About 5 DR-DQ haplotypes were handled as single units for association and clustering, since linkage in the cohort was strong. On average, over 200,000 unique TCR beta nucleotide sequences were sequenced per donor among some 430 genotyped donors of the cohort, with roughly 18% of those sequences being non-productive. Study-wide findings and limitations: Broadly in line with IMGT annotations, most TCR beta V segments showed up in productive rearrangements about 87% or about 30% of the time in an earlier analysis of several hundred of the donors. A later analysis found that TCR association rates varied across HLA loci, with DRB1 alleles showing the most associated TCRs and HLA-C alleles the fewest. A later analysis associated around 16,000 TCR beta sequences with specific HLA alleles at a false discovery rate of 0.05. According to a later genetic analysis, donors in an Asian-associated ancestry cluster had fewer N-insertions in productive TCRs than the roughly 700-donor mean. Because HLA typing was missing for some donors at each locus, association tests included only the typed subset. A further reported finding was that TCR beta sequences accurately predicted the HLA-A and HLA-B alleles for most subjects in the first cohort. In a later analysis, several top co-occurrence clusters were reported to appear linked to parvovirus B19, influenza, CMV and Epstein-Barr virus. Most TCR sequences were seen in very few donors, while some public TCRs were found in many individuals. The cohort was sequenced for TCR beta chains only, and without alpha or paired-chain data the features that could be detected were limited. Cytomegalovirus status was reported to be diagnosed by the classifier with high specificity and sensitivity in both the original and validation cohorts. A few of the identified cytomegalovirus-associated TCR beta chains were confirmed in vitro to be specific for cytomegalovirus antigens. In a later analysis, HLA-associated TCR beta chains were found to be more clonally expanded and to have lower generation probabilities than equally common non-associated chains. Correlated functional status among segregating V segments might reflect linkage disequilibrium, but an unknown experimental factor could not be ruled out. A cluster of highly shared sequence variants was judged likely to represent a technical artifact of the sequencing pipeline. The authors suggested that the approach could potentially be extended to other disease states and immunological phenotypes. Because counts were too low, about 17 rarely observed V segments, including chromosome 9 orphons, were excluded from the earlier analysis of 500 to 700 of the donors. Roughly uniform sequencing depth across donors was assumed in presence/absence analyses, although this assumption may not hold. The only immune exposure information available for the cohort was CMV serostatus. A total of about 150 TCR beta chains were listed by the study as associated with cytomegalovirus. Some IMGT-functional V segments, including TRBV6-2 and TRBV6-3, could not be told apart with the 87-base-pair reads, so those segments were excluded. V-gene and J-gene trimming of TCR beta chains was associated with a missense DCLRE1C variant in a later genetic analysis, and the association was replicated in an independent cohort. According to a later analysis, most CMV-associated TCR beta chains appeared to be HLA-restricted, and the HLA associations seemed to be driven largely by CMV exposure. When HLA alleles, especially DR and DQ, strongly co-occurred, attributing TCR associations to individual alleles was difficult.

The CDR3 has 18 amino acids, counting the end cysteine and phenylalanine. The sequence is cut down to CDR3 DNA, 54 bases in frame from base 1. Trimming accounts for 1 base at V and 1 base at J, while the number of junction bases matched to no gene is 7. Reading the germline V gene gives CDR1 SGHAT and CDR2 FQNNGV. Preparation of the library involved the immunoSEQ multiplex PCR assay. For the multiplex PCR, a mixture combining 60 forward primers for TCR Vbeta segments and 13 reverse primers for TCR Jbeta segments was used. The CDR3 region of rearranged TCR beta genes was amplified from genomic DNA by a multiplex PCR assay. On the Illumina HiSeq System, the amplified TCR beta libraries were sequenced as 87-base-pair reads. The authors' analysis ran thus. A later analysis tallied roughly 80 million unique TCR beta chains across the 660 or so repertoires, and some 10 million of those chains were shared by two or more donors. To remove PCR and sequencing errors, raw reads were error-corrected and collapsed into unique sequences using a nearest-neighbor algorithm that merged closely related sequences. V, D and J gene segments were assigned by aligning CDR3 sequences to IMGT reference sequences. For a sequence to be retained, a match of at least six nucleotides was required to both a V gene segment and a J gene segment. A rearrangement counted as productive if the CDR3 had no stop codons and remained in frame with V and J, and every other rearrangement counted as non-productive. CDR3 was defined by IMGT convention, running from the second conserved V-encoded cysteine to the conserved J-encoded phenylalanine. The earlier analysis of fewer than 750 of the donors excluded sequences that lacked an unambiguous match to a single V gene segment. An earlier analysis of approximately 590 of the donors classified V segments as functional when productive rearrangements were above 56.7% and as segregating when the standard deviation between donors was above 5%. A statistical classification framework was built to diagnose cytomegalovirus status from the catalog of TCR beta chain sequences. In a later analysis, TCR nucleotide sequences were compared against IMGT/GENE-DB human TR gene sequences so that V and J genes could be assigned. Using the TCRdist pipeline, a later analysis assigned CDR3 sequences along with most-parsimonious VDJ recombination scenarios. In a later analysis, each TCR beta chain was defined by its CDR3 amino acid sequence together with its V-gene family, and reads lacking a unique V-gene family were excluded. To address suspected cross-contamination and a sequencing artifact, a later analysis removed under 600 highly shared, low-generation-probability nucleotide sequences. In a later analysis, a clonal expansion index for each public chain was calculated from normalized within-repertoire ranks of inferred template counts. In a later analysis, generation probabilities were computed with a VDJ recombination model fitted to out-of-frame rearrangements, and the resulting probabilities were checked against IGoR. Hypergeometric tests were used in a later analysis to score TCR-TCR, TCR-HLA and TCR-CMV co-occurrence, with a repertoire-size bias correction applied to the TCR pairs. In a later analysis, false discovery rates were estimated by permuting HLA or CMV assignments 20 times. In a later analysis, co-occurring TCRs were grouped using DBSCAN, with TCRdist sequence similarity added in when clustering inside HLA-allele-positive subsets. Co-occurrence clustering excluded repertoires with fewer than 30,000 or more than 120,000 public chains, plus five with anomalous nucleotide sharing. The clones in this table, taken by TCRdb from immuneACCESS, are in-frame only. Not every clone is retained; where verified, under half of the shortfall comes from an unresolved V gene, and the cause of the rest is unknown. The DNA was the basis for D and trimming; V, J and clone size are from that table. The table for this sample lists under 150,000 clones; 60% to 80% of them were counted only once. Clones ranked in the top ten supply about 6.7% of the sample.

About this clone: Its recognized antigen is unknown. Within one base of it there is no much larger clone, and no base qualities were kept.

The cohort consisted of 600 to 700 healthy bone marrow donors. At the time of sampling, all cohort members were nominally healthy, though unrecorded immune exposures were likely present. The donor tested CMV seropositive and was one of the 289 seropositive cohort members. Each donor provided a peripheral blood sample, and peripheral blood mononuclear cells were used for TCR beta sequencing. Genomic DNA extraction from the blood cell samples was performed with the Qiagen DNeasy Blood Extraction Kit. The TCR sequence derives from a woman aged 35 to 49 in good health and CMV-seropositive. The chain uses TRBV11-2 and TRBJ2-3, and 11 junction bases match TRBD2. Sequenced material: PBMCs. The nucleotides read TGTGCCAGCAGCTTAGTCTCCTTAGCGGGGGGGCGCACAGATACGCAGTATTTT. Translation gives CASSLVSLAGGRTDTQYF.